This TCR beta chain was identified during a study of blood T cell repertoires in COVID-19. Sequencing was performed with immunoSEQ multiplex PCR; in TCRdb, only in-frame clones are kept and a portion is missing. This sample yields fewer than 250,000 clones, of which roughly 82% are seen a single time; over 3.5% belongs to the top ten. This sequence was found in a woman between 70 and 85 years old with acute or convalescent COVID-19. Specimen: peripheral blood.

CDR3: CASSRTTGESGTEAFF. Here the CDR3 DNA reads TGTGCCAGCAGTCGCACAACAGGGGAGAGTGGCACTGAAGCTTTCTTT. V and J are TRBV7-9 and TRBJ1-1; 7 bases align to TRBD1. V was pared by 6 bases and J by 4 bases, with 14 bases of the junction left unmatched. Germline V gene lookup returns CDR1 SEHNR and CDR2 FQNEAQ (reference sequence). This CDR3 is built from 16 residues.